This entry is about one TCR beta chain. The entry originates in a study of blood T cell repertoires in COVID-19. Study at large: Italy, Spain and the United States were the sources of the convalescent and acute COVID-19 samples. PBMCs, B-cell-depleted T cells, or T cells were the source of the cDNA or gDNA that made up the material.

Seattle participants joined during active infection and were tracked over time. The V end was cut by 4 bases, the J end by 3 bases, with 14 bases between. From germline, CDR1 is SGHRS and CDR2 YFSETQ. The CDR3 has 14 residues. Original methodology: Reference gene primer amplification yielded estimated nucleated cell counts. Sequencing used immunoSEQ multiplex PCR; TCRdb keeps in-frame clones, though not all of them. V, J and clone size reflect that table, while D and trimming were determined from the DNA. The sample yields some 59,000 clones, 80% to 85% seen once. The source material was peripheral blood. This chain links TRBV5-1 with TRBJ2-7; D is perhaps TRBD2 (5 bases). This receptor was identified in a man in his thirties or forties with COVID-19, enrolled during active disease. CDR3 sequence: CASSVALRDYEQYF. In nucleotides, the CDR3 is TGCGCCAGCAGCGTTGCGCTGAGGGACTACGAGCAGTACTTC. Drawing the rest from reference TRBV5-1 and TRBJ2-7, the complete variable domain is KAGVTQTPRYLIKTRGQQVTLSCSPISGHRSVSWYQQTPGQGLQFLFEYFSETQRNKGNFPGRFSGRQFSNSRSEMNVSTLELGDSALYLCASSVALRDYEQYFGPGTRLTVT.